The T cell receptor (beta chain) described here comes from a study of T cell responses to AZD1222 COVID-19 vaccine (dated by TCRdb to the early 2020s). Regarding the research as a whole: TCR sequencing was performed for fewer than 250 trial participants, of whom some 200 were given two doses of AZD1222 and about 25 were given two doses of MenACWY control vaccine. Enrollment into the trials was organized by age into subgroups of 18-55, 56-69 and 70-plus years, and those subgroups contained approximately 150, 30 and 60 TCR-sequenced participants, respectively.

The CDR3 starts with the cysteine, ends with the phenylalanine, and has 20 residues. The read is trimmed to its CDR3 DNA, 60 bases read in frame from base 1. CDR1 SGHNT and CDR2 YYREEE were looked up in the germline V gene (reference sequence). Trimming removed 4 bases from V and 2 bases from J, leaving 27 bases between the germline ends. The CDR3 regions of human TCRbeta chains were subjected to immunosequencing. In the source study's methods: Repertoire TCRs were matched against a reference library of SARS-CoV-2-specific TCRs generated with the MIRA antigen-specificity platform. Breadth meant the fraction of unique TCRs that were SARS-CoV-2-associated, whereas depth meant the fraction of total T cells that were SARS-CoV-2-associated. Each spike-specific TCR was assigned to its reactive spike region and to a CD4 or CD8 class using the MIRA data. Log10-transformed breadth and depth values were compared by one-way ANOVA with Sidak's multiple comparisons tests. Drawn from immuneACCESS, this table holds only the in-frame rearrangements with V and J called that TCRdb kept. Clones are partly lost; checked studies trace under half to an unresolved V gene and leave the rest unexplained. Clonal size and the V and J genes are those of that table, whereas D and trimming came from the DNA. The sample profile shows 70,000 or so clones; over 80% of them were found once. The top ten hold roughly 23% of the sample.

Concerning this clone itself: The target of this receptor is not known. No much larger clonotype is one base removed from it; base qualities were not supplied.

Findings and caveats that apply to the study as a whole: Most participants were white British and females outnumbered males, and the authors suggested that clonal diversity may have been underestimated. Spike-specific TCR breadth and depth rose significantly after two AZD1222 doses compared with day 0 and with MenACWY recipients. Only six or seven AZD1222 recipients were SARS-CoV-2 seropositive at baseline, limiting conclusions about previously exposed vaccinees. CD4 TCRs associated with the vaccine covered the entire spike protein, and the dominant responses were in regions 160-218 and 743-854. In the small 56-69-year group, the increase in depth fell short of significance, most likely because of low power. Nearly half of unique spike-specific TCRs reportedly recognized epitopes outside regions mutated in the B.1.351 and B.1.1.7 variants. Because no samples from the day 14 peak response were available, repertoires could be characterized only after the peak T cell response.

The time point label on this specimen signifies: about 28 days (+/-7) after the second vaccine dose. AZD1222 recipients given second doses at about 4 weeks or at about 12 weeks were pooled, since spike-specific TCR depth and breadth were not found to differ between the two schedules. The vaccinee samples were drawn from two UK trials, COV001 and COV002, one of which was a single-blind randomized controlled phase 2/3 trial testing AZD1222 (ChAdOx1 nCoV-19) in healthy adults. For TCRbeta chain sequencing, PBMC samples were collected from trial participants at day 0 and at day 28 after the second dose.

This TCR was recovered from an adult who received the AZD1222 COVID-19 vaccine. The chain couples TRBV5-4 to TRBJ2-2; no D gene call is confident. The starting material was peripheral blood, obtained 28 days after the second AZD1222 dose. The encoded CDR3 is CASSLLRYGHSSTNTGELFF. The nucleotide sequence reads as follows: TGTGCCAGCAGCCTCCTTCGGTATGGGCACTCCTCCACTAACACCGGGGAGCTGTTTTTT.